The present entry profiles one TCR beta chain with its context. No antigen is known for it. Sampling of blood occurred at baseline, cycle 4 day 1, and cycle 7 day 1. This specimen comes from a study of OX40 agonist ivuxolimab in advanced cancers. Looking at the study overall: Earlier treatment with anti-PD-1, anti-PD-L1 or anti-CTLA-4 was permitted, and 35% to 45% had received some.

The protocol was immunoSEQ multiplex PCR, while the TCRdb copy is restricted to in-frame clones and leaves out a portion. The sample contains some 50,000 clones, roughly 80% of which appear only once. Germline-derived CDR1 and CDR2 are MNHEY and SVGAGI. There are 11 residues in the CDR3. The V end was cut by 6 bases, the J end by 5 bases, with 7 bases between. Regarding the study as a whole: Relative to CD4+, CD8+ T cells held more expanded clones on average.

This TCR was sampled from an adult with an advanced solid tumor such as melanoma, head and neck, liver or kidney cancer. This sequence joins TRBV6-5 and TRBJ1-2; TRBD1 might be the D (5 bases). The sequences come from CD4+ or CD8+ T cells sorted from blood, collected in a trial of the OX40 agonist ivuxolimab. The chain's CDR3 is CASSQGYGYTF. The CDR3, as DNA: TGTGCCAGCAGCCAGGGTTATGGCTACACCTTC.